This T cell receptor (beta chain) is drawn from a study of shared clonotypes between healthy human individuals. Study-wide context: Ranging from 18 to 49 in age, donors were a couple of women and three men.

Nashville, Tennessee was home to all donors, each a Caucasian adult. To note about this clone: Antigen unknown.

Study conclusions and caveats: Among several donors, approximately 5% of naive CD4 clonotypes were found in common.

Here immunoSEQ multiplex PCR was the method, and the copy in TCRdb shows in-frame clones only, minus some. The sample lists roughly 640,000 clones; 74% were seen once. CDR3 length equals 14 residues. CDR1 and CDR2 (germline): LNHNV, YYDKDF (reference sequence). V was trimmed by 4 bases and J by 3 bases, leaving 13 bases between them. The sequence derives from a woman between 25 and 40 years old in good health. The genes are TRBV15 and TRBJ2-7; the D call may be TRBD1 or TRBD2 (5 bases each). Sequencing was performed on memory CD4+ T cells sorted from blood. The subset is: CD45RA-negative fraction. This CDR3 reads CATSIPGPSYEQYF. The CDR3 bases are TGTGCCACCAGCATACCGGGACCAAGCTACGAGCAGTACTTC.